This is a list of T cell receptor beta chains from one sample in a study of T cells in Graves' hyperthyroidism and ophthalmopathy. MiXCR, applied by TCRdb to the multiplex PCR reads, yields one record per CDR3 protein. The data show 150,000 to 200,000 distinct CDR3 sequences, about 9.4% seen once. Sequencing was done on a sample of blood. These receptors all come from a woman aged 18 to 35 with Graves' hyperthyroidism that later progressed to Graves' ophthalmopathy. Each CDR3 is given with its conserved first and last residue. A D gene is named only where the DNA matches it firmly. Size tells how often a clone was seen (once, few, many) or the class of an expanded clone, and some rows leave it out.

J	D	size	V	CDR3	DNA
TRBJ1-2	NA	NA	TRBV6-1	CASSEAGGHDYGYTF	TGTGCCAGCAGTGAAGCCGGGGGGCACGACTATGGCTACACCTTC
TRBJ1-5	TRBD1	many	TRBV20-1	CSASRGPSNQPQHF	TGCAGTGCTAGCAGGGGGCCGAGCAATCAGCCCCAGCATTTT
TRBJ2-1	NA	few	TRBV4-2	CASSQESRIINEQFF	TGTGCCAGCAGCCAAGAGAGTCGCATAATCAATGAGCAGTTCTTC
TRBJ2-1	TRBD2	many	TRBV7-6	CASSLQSGGPGAEQFF	TGTGCCAGCAGCTTACAAAGCGGGGGCCCCGGGGCTGAGCAGTTCTTC
TRBJ2-7	TRBD1	many	TRBV19	CASRTGTGFSYEQYF	TGTGCCAGTAGAACCGGGACAGGGTTTAGCTACGAGCAGTACTTC
TRBJ2-2	TRBD1	many	TRBV7-8	CASSHRTGGGTGELFF	TGTGCCAGCAGCCATCGGACAGGGGGAGGTACCGGGGAGCTGTTTTTT
TRBJ2-6	NA	many	TRBV12-3/TRBV12-4	CASSDGQPGANVLTF	TGTGCCAGCAGTGACGGACAGCCCGGGGCCAACGTCCTGACTTTC
TRBJ2-7	TRBD2	many	TRBV20-1	CRPTSGGYEQYF	TGCAGACCGACTAGCGGGGGTTACGAGCAGTACTTC
TRBJ1-6	NA	many	TRBV11-3	CASSLGRTKNSPLHF	TGTGCCAGCAGCTTGGGGAGGACTAAGAATTCACCCCTCCACTTT
TRBJ1-2	TRBD1	few	TRBV27	CATTSIRDRDMHGYTF	TGTGCCACTACGTCAATCCGGGACAGGGATATGCATGGCTACACCTTC
TRBJ1-6	TRBD1	many	TRBV20-1	CSARTGQRNSPLHF	TGCAGTGCTAGGACGGGACAGCGTAATTCACCCCTCCACTTT
TRBJ2-2	NA	many	TRBV20-1	CSARDLAGELFF	TGCAGTGCTAGAGATTTGGCCGGGGAGCTGTTTTTT
TRBJ2-7	NA	few	TRBV4-1	CASSQDSYQVYEQYF	TGCGCCAGCAGCCAAGATAGCTACCAGGTCTACGAGCAGTACTTC
TRBJ1-2	TRBD1	many	TRBV5-8	CASSYDRENYGYTF	TGTGCCAGCAGCTACGACAGGGAGAACTATGGCTACACCTTC
TRBJ1-5	TRBD1	many	TRBV28	CASSYRGLGGPQHF	TGTGCCAGCAGTTACAGGGGATTAGGAGGGCCCCAGCATTTT
TRBJ2-2	TRBD2	few	TRBV7-3	CASSLTGPGLATTGELFF	TGTGCCAGCAGCTTAACGGGACCGGGACTAGCGACCACCGGGGAGCTGTTTTTT
TRBJ2-1	NA	many	TRBV19	CASSTRGNNEQFF	TGTGCCAGTAGTACCCGGGGAAACAATGAGCAGTTCTTC
TRBJ1-4	NA	many	TRBV29-1	CSGRSTNEKLFF	TGCAGCGGGCGATCAACTAATGAAAAACTGTTTTTT
TRBJ1-5	TRBD1	many	TRBV11-2	CASSLHQGASNQPQHF	TGTGCCAGCAGCTTACATCAGGGGGCTAGCAATCAGCCCCAGCATTTT
TRBJ1-1	NA	many	TRBV13	CASSLWANTEAFF	TGTGCCAGCAGCTTATGGGCAAACACTGAAGCTTTCTTT
TRBJ2-3	TRBD1	many	TRBV7-2	CASSSGQGDSTDTQYF	TGTGCCAGCAGCTCAGGACAGGGCGATAGCACAGATACGCAGTATTTT
TRBJ1-5	NA	few	TRBV15	CATSGRQLSNQPQHF	TGTGCCACCAGCGGACGACAGCTTAGCAATCAGCCCCAGCATTTT
TRBJ2-7	TRBD1	many	TRBV2	CASSRTGGSYEQYF	TGTGCCAGCAGTAGGACAGGGGGCTCCTACGAGCAGTACTTC
TRBJ2-7	TRBD1	many	TRBV14	CASSQLTGEHEQYF	TGTGCCAGCAGCCAGCTGACAGGGGAACACGAGCAGTACTTC
TRBJ2-5	TRBD2	many	TRBV28	CASRYSGRSQETQYF	TGTGCCAGCAGATATAGCGGGAGATCCCAAGAGACCCAGTACTTC
TRBJ2-7	TRBD2	NA	TRBV2	CAIKGNSGGGEQYF	TGTGCCATTAAAGGGAATAGCGGGGGCGGGGAGCAGTACTTC
TRBJ1-2	TRBD1	NA	TRBV19	CASSPDLRRTGRPYGYTF	TGTGCCAGTAGTCCAGACCTGAGAAGGACAGGGAGGCCCTATGGCTACACCTTC
TRBJ2-7	TRBD1	few	TRBV19	CASTRDRGSYEQYF	TGTGCCAGTACCCGGGACAGGGGGTCCTACGAGCAGTACTTC
TRBJ1-2	TRBD1	many	TRBV10-3	CAISYGQGEFGYTF	TGTGCCATCAGTTACGGACAGGGGGAGTTTGGCTACACCTTC
TRBJ1-2	NA	many	TRBV9	CASSATRKGERRDGYTF	TGTGCCAGCAGCGCGACTCGGAAGGGGGAAAGGAGGGATGGCTACACCTTC